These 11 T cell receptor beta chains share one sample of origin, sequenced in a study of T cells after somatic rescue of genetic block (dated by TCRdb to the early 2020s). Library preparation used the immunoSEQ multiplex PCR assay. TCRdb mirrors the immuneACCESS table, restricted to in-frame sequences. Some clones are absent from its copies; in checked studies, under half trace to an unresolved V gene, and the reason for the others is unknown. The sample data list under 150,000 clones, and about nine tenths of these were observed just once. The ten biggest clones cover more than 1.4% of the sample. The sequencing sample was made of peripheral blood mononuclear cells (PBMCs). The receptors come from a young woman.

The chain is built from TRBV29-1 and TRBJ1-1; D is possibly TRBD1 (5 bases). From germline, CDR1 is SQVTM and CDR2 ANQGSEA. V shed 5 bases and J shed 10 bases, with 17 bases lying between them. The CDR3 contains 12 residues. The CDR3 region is CSVNRRDRGAFF. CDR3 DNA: TGCAGCGTTAACAGGAGGGATAGGGGAGCTTTCTTT.

CDR3 residues: CASSDGTGNQPQHF. DNA of the CDR3: TGTGCCAGCAGTGATGGGACGGGAAATCAGCCCCAGCATTTT. V gene TRBV2 combines with J gene TRBJ1-5; a possible D gene is TRBD1 (5 bases). Deletions cut 3 bases from V and 4 bases from J, with 10 bases between. Germline loops: CDR1 SNHLY, CDR2 FYNNEI. The CDR3 contains 14 residues.

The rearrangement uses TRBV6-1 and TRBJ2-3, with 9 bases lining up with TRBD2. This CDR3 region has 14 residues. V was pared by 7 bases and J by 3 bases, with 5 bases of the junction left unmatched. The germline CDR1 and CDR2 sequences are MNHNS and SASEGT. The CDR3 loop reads CASMRGGRTDTQYF. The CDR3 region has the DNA TGTGCCAGCATGCGGGGGGGCAGAACAGATACGCAGTATTTT.

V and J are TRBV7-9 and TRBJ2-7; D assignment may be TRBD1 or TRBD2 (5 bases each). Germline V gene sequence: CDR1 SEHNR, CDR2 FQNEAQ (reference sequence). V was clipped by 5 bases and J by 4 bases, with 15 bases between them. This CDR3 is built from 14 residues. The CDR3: CASSPRDQIYEQYF. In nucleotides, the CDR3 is TGTGCCAGCAGCCCTAGGGACCAGATATACGAGCAGTACTTC.

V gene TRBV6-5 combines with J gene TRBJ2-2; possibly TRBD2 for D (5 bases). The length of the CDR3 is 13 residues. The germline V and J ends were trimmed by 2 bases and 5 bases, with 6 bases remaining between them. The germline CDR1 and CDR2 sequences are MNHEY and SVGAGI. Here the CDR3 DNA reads TGTGCCAGCAGTTACCGGGGAACCGGGGAGCTGTTTTTT. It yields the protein CASSYRGTGELFF.

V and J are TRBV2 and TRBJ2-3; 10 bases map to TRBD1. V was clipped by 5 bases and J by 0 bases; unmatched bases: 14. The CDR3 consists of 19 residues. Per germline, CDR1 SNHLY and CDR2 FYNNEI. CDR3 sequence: CASSKRQGASFLSTDTQYF. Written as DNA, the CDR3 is TGTGCCAGCAGTAAACGACAGGGGGCCTCCTTCCTTAGCACAGATACGCAGTATTTT. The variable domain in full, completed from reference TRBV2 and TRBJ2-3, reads EPEVTQTPSHQVTQMGQEVILRCVPISNHLYFYWYRQILGQKVEFLVSFYNNEISEKSEIFDDQFSVERPDGSNFTLKIRSTKLEDSAMYFCASSKRQGASFLSTDTQYFGPGTRLTVL.

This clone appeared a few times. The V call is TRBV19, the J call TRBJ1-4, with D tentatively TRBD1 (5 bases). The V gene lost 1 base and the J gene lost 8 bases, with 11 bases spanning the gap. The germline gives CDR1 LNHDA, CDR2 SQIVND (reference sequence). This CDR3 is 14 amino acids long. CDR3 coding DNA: TGTGCCAGTAGTATAGGGACGGGGCCCGAAAAACTGTTTTTT. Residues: CASSIGTGPEKLFF.

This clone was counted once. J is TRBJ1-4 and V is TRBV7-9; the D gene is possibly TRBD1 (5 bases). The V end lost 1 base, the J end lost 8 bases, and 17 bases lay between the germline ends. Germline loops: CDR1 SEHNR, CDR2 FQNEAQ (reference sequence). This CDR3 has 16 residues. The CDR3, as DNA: TGTGCCAGCAGCTTAGAAGGACAAATCGAGAGGGAAAAACTGTTTTTT. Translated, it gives CASSLEGQIEREKLFF. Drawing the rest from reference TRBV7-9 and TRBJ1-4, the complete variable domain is DTGVSQNPRHKITKRGQNVTFRCDPISEHNRLYWYRQTLGQGPEFLTYFQNEAQLEKSRLLSDRFSAERPKGSFSTLEIQRTEQGDSAMYLCASSLEGQIEREKLFFGSGTQLSVL.

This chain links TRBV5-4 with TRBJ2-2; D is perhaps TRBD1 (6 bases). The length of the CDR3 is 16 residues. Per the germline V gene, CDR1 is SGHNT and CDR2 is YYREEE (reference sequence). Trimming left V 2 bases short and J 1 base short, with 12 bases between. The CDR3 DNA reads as TGTGCCAGCAGCTTCCCCGAGGGGGTGAACACCGGGGAGCTGTTTTTT. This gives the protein CASSFPEGVNTGELFF.

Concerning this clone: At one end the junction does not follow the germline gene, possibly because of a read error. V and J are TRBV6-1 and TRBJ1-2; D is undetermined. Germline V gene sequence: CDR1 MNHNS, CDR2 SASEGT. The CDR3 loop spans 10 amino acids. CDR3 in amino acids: CASSEGLWQF. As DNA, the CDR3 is TGTGCCAGCAGTGAGGGTCTGTGGCAATTC.

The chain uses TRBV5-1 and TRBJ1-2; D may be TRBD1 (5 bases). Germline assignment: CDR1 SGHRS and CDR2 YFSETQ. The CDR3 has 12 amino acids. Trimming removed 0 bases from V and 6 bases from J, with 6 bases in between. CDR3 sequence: CASSLEGDGYTF. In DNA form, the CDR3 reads TGCGCCAGCAGCTTGGAAGGGGATGGCTACACCTTC.